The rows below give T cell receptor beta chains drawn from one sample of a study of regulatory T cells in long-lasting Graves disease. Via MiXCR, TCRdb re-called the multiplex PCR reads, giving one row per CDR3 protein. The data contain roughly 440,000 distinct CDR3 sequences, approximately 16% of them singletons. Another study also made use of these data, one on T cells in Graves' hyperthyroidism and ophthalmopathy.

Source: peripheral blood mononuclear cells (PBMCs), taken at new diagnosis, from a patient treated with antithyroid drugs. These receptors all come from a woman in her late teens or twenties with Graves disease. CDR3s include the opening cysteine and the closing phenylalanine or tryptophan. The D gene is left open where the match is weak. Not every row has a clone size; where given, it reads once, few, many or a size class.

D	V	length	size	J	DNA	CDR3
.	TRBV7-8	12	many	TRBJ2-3	TGTGCCAGCAGCTTGGCGAAGGTTACGCAGTATTTT	CASSLAKVTQYF
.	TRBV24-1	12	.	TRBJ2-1	TGTGCCACCAGTGAATGGAGCAATGAGCAGTTCTTC	CATSEWSNEQFF
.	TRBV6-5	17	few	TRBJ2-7	TGTGCCAGCAGTTACGATCTTCTGGGCGCAGGTTACTACGAGCAGTACTTC	CASSYDLLGAGYYEQYF
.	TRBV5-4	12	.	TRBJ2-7	TGTGCCAGCAGCTGGTTAGGAGGCGAGCAGTACTTC	CASSWLGGEQYF
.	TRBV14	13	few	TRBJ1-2	TGTGCCAGCAGCCAAGATCTCCAATATGGCTACACCTTC	CASSQDLQYGYTF
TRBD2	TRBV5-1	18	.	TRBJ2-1	TGCGCCAGCAGCTTGGTTTTTATAGGGCTAGCGGACTACAATGAGCAGTTCTTC	CASSLVFIGLADYNEQFF
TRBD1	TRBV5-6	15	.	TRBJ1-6	TGTGCCAGCAGCTTGCCCGGGACAGGGGCCTCACCCCTCCACTTT	CASSLPGTGASPLHF
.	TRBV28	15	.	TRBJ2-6	TGTGCCAGCAGTTTTCAGGTCTCTGGGGCCAACGTCCTGACTTTC	CASSFQVSGANVLTF
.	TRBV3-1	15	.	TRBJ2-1	TGTGCCAGCAGCCCTCTTGGGGCCCGAGGCAATGAGCAGTTCTTC	CASSPLGARGNEQFF
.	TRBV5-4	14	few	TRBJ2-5	TGTGCCAGCAGCCCCCAGGGTAGGGAAGAGACCCAGTACTTC	CASSPQGREETQYF
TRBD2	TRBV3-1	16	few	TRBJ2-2	TGTGCCAGCAGCCATCTAGCGGGAGAGAACACCGGGGAGCTGTTTTTT	CASSHLAGENTGELFF
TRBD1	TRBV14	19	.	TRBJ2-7	TGTGCCAGCAGCCTTAGAACCCCGGGACAGGGGTACCCCTCCTACGAGCAGTACTTC	CASSLRTPGQGYPSYEQYF
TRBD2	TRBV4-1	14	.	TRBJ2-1	TGCGCCAGCAGCCATGAAGCGGGAGCGAGTGAGCAGTTCTTC	CASSHEAGASEQFF
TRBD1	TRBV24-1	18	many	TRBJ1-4	TGTGCCACCAGTGATCCATCTCCGGCCACAGGGGAGAGGGAAAAACTGTTTTTT	CATSDPSPATGEREKLFF
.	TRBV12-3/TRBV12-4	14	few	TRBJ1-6	TGTGCCAGCAGTTTATGGGGTTATAATTCACCCCTCCACTTT	CASSLWGYNSPLHF
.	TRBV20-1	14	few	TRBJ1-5	TGCAGTGCGCCGGGACCCGGATCCGTCCAGCCCCAGCATTTT	CSAPGPGSVQPQHF
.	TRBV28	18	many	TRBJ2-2	TGTGCCAGCAGTTCCCCACGGGGGGCGGATTCCAACACCGGGGAGCTGTTTTTT	CASSSPRGADSNTGELFF
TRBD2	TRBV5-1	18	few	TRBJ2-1	TGCGCCAGCAGCTTTTACCGGACTAGCGGGAAAGCTTACAATGAGCAGTTCTTC	CASSFYRTSGKAYNEQFF
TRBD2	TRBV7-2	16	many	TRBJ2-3	TGTGCCTCGGGACTAGCGGGAGGAGCTGGCACAGATACGCAGTATTTT	CASGLAGGAGTDTQYF
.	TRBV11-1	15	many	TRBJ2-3	TGTGCCAGCAGCTTAGGGATCCGGGGCACAGATACGCAGTATTTT	CASSLGIRGTDTQYF
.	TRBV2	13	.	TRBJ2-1	TGTGCCAGCAGTGAACTGGACGGGGATGAGCAGTTCTTC	CASSELDGDEQFF
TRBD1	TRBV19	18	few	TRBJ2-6	TGTGCCAGTAGTGCTGTAGGCACAGGGGGCTCTGGGGCCAACGTCCTGACTTTC	CASSAVGTGGSGANVLTF
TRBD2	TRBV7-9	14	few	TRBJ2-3	TGTGCCAGCAGCCTCCTTAGCGGGCCAGATACGCAGTATTTT	CASSLLSGPDTQYF
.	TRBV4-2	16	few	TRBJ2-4	TGTGCCAGCAGCCAAGAGGGACTTCTAGCCAAAAACATTCAGTACTTC	CASSQEGLLAKNIQYF
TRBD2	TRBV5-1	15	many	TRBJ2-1	TGCGCCAGCAGCGCTGGGACCCAGTGGGGGGGTGAGCAGTTCTTC	CASSAGTQWGGEQFF
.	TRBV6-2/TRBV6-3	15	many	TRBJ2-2	TGTGCCAGCAGTCACGGGAACAGGGACACCGGGGAGCTGTTTTTT	CASSHGNRDTGELFF
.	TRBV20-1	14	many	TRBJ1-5	TGCAGTGTTAAGACAGGTTCGGGCAATCAGCCCCAGCATTTT	CSVKTGSGNQPQHF
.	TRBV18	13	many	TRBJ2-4	TGTGCCAGCTCACCAGGAGGTGGGAACATTCAGTACTTC	CASSPGGGNIQYF
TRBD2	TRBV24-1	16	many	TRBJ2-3	TGTGCCACCAGTGATTTAACTAGCGGGAGTGTGGATACGCAGTATTTT	CATSDLTSGSVDTQYF
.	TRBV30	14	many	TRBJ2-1	TGTGCCTGGAGTGTAACTCATTCCTACAATGAGCAGTTCTTC	CAWSVTHSYNEQFF
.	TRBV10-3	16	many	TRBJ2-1	TGTGCCATCAGGGACCCCCTCGAGATTCGGGGCAATGAGCAGTTCTTC	CAIRDPLEIRGNEQFF
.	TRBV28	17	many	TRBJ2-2	TGTGCCAGCAGTTTACCCCGAGGTGGGGCCCGAACCGGGGAGCTGTTTTTT	CASSLPRGGARTGELFF
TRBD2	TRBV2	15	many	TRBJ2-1	TGTGCCAGCAGCGGGGGACTAGCGGGATACAATGAGCAGTTCTTC	CASSGGLAGYNEQFF
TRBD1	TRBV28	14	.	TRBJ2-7	TGTGCCAGCACTTCCGGGACAGAGACCTACGGGCAGTACTTC	CASTSGTETYGQYF
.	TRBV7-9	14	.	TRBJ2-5	TGTGCCAGCAGCTTAGTAACTAACCAAGAGACCCAGTACTTC	CASSLVTNQETQYF
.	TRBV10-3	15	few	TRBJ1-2	TGTGCCATCTACGACATTGATGGAGCGGCGGGTGGCTACACCTTC	CAIYDIDGAAGGYTF
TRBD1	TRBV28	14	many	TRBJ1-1	TGTGCCAGCACACCCGGGACAGGGCTCACTGAAGCTTTCTTT	CASTPGTGLTEAFF
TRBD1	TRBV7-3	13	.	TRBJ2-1	TGTGCCAGCAGCTTAACTCAGGGGGCGGGTCAGTTCTTC	CASSLTQGAGQFF
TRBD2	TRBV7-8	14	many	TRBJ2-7	TGTGCCAGCAGCCTACTAGCGGCGACCTACGAGCAGTACTTC	CASSLLAATYEQYF
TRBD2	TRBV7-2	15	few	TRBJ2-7	TGTGCCAGCAGAGGAGGGACTAGCGGGAACTACGAGCAGTACTTC	CASRGGTSGNYEQYF
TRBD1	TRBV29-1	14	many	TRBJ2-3	TGCAGCGTTGCGAGACAGGGCGGCACAGATACGCAGTATTTT	CSVARQGGTDTQYF
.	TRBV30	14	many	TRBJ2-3	TGTGCCTGGAGTAGGGCAGGGCGTACAAATACGCAGTATTTT	CAWSRAGRTNTQYF
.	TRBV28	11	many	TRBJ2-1	TGTGCCAGCAGTTTATTCAATGAGCAGTTCTTC	CASSLFNEQFF
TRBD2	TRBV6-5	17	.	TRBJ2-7	TGTGCCAGCAGTTACTCTTGGACTAGCGGGAGAAACTACGAGCAGTACTTC	CASSYSWTSGRNYEQYF
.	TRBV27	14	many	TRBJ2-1	TGTGCCAGCAGCCGGTACACCCTCGGCAATGAGCAGTTCTTC	CASSRYTLGNEQFF